This entry describes one TCR beta chain. This entry comes from a study of shared clonotypes between healthy human individuals. In the study overall: Each donor's CD4 naive and CD4 memory cells filled three plates apiece, CD8 naive two, and CD8 memory one.

Naivety among CD8 cells was defined by CD45RO negativity and positive CCR7 selection, thereby excluding terminally differentiated effector memory CD45RA+ cells. Some 30,000 T cell genomes, or roughly 200 ng DNA, went into the sorted-subset replicate PCRs. Measured with immunoSEQ multiplex PCR; TCRdb has only the in-frame clones, and not every one. Seen here are about 2 million clones, approximately 94% observed once, and the top ten hold about 1.1%. This CDR3 has 16 amino acids. V dropped 3 bases and J dropped 0; count of bases not matched to a gene: 8. Germline lookup yields CDR1 SGDLS and CDR2 YYNGEE.

Input material: naive CD8+ T cells sorted from blood. The origin of this receptor is a man between 18 and 29 years old in good health. V gene TRBV9 combines with J gene TRBJ1-1; 7 positions match TRBD1. CDR3 residues: CASSEPLQGMNTEAFF. As DNA, the CDR3 is TGTGCCAGCAGCGAACCATTACAGGGGATGAACACTGAAGCTTTCTTT.